The next 15 T cell receptor beta chains were all read from a single sample in a study of shared clonotypes between healthy human individuals. Data came from immunoSEQ multiplex PCR; TCRdb stores just in-frame clones and leaves some out. The data show some 100,000 clones, 68% seen once. The sample was memory CD8+ T cells sorted from blood. Subset here: CD45RO+ cells pooled with CCR7-negative TemRA cells. Receptor source: a woman under 40 in good health.

The chain is built from TRBV28 and TRBJ2-7; 7 bases line up with TRBD2. CDR1 is MDHEN and CDR2 is SYDVKM in the germline V gene. The CDR3 contains 14 residues. After removal of 5 bases from V and 4 bases from J, the junction contained 8 bases not matched to a gene. The DNA for the CDR3 is TGTGCCAGCAGTATGGGGACGGGGGGTTACGAGCAGTACTTC. This encodes CASSMGTGGYEQYF.

J is TRBJ2-5 and V is TRBV7-2, with 8 bases aligning to TRBD2. TRBJ2-7 explains the end of the DNA better; the J call may be wrong. Germline CDR1 is SGHTA and CDR2 is FQGNSA. The CDR3 runs to 15 residues. In DNA, the CDR3 is TGTGCCAGCAGCCCCGGGGGGGGACTCTCCTACGAGCAGTACTTC. It yields the protein CASSPGGGLSYEQYF.

The CDR3 DNA is TGTGCCAGCAGCTTAGCGTTGGGACTAGCGGGAGGATACGAGCAGTACTTC. It is translated as CASSLALGLAGGYEQYF. V is TRBV7-8 and J is TRBJ2-7; 15 nucleotides align to TRBD2. Germline trimming cut 0 bases from V and 4 bases from J; bases unmatched to any gene: 4. The V gene's germline CDR1 is SGHVS and CDR2 FQNEAQ. CDR3 length: 17 residues.

This chain joins TRBV7-9 and TRBJ2-7; 9 bases map to TRBD2. With 5 bases clipped from V and 2 bases from J, the junction kept 7 bases outside the gene matches. The germline V gene has CDR1 SEHNR and CDR2 FQNEAQ (reference sequence). This CDR3 has 15 amino acids. Here the CDR3 reads CASSDSGSGTYEQYF. CDR3 nucleotide sequence: TGTGCCAGCAGCGATAGCGGGAGTGGAACCTACGAGCAGTACTTC.

The CDR3 region is CASRRQSNTEAFF. The DNA of the CDR3 is TGTGCCAGCAGACGACAGTCGAACACTGAAGCTTTCTTT. The V gene is TRBV27, the J gene TRBJ1-1, with TRBD1 as a possible D gene (5 bases). Trimming cost V 6 bases and J 1 base, with 9 bases left between them. This CDR3 is 13 amino acids long. CDR1 is MNHEY and CDR2 is SMNVEV in the germline V gene (reference sequence).

This chain links TRBV2 with TRBJ2-6, with D unclear. This CDR3 spans 14 amino acids. Per germline, CDR1 SNHLY and CDR2 FYNNEI. The V gene lost 2 bases and the J gene lost 1 base, with 3 bases spanning the gap. The CDR3 DNA sequence: TGTGCCAGCAGTGAAAGATCTGGGGCCAACGTCCTGACTTTC. Encoded protein: CASSERSGANVLTF.

The genes are TRBV7-2 and TRBJ2-7; D remains ambiguous. This CDR3 is 13 amino acids long. Per germline, CDR1 SGHTA and CDR2 FQGNSA. Trimming shortened V by 6 bases and J by 5 bases, and 14 bases separated the two germline ends. The CDR3: CASSMGPPNEQYF. The CDR3 bases are TGTGCCAGCAGTATGGGCCCACCCAACGAGCAGTACTTC.

This clone came up many times. The rearrangement uses TRBV28 and TRBJ2-3, with unresolved D. Trimming took 8 bases from V and 2 from J, leaving 14 bases between them. The CDR3 covers 14 residues. CDR1 and CDR2 (germline): MDHEN, SYDVKM. CDR3 protein: CASSSSASTDTQYF. The CDR3 nucleotides are TGTGCCAGCTCTTCCTCAGCGTCCACAGATACGCAGTATTTT. Full variable domain (outside the CDR3, taken from reference TRBV28 and TRBJ2-3): DVKVTQSSRYLVKRTGEKVFLECVQDMDHENMFWYRQDPGLGLRLIYFSYDVKMKEKGDIPEGYSVSREKKERFSLILESASTNQTSMYLCASSSSASTDTQYFGPGTRLTVL.

The chain recombines TRBV28 with TRBJ2-1; D gene ambiguous. The CDR3 is made up of 11 amino acids. Trimming removed 3 bases from V and 9 bases from J, with 6 bases in between. The germline gives CDR1 MDHEN, CDR2 SYDVKM. Here the CDR3 reads CASSFGIEQFF. CDR3 DNA: TGTGCCAGCAGTTTTGGTATTGAGCAGTTCTTC.

There are a few counts of this clone. This rearrangement joins TRBV19 to TRBJ2-7; D is unclear. With 5 bases removed from V and 3 bases from J, the gap between germline ends came to 17 bases. The germline CDR1 and CDR2 sequences are LNHDA and SQIVND (reference sequence). CDR3 size: 15 residues. The chain's CDR3 is CASSRTYPVLYEQYF. For the CDR3, the DNA is TGTGCCAGTAGTCGGACGTACCCAGTACTCTACGAGCAGTACTTC.

CDR3 sequence (DNA): TGTGCCAGCAGCCGCGGACAGGGACTAAACTATGGCTACACCTTC. It translates to CASSRGQGLNYGYTF. The chain has TRBV11-1 and TRBJ1-2; 8 bases agree with TRBD1. The CDR3 extends over 15 amino acids. V gave up 5 bases and J gave up 2 bases; unmatched junction bases: 7. Germline V CDR1 and CDR2: SGHAT, FQDESV (reference sequence). Full variable domain (rest looked up from reference TRBV11-1 and TRBJ1-2): EAEVAQSPRYKITEKSQAVAFWCDPISGHATLYWYRQILGQGPELLVQFQDESVVDDSQLPKDRFSAERLKGVDSTLKIQPAELGDSAMYLCASSRGQGLNYGYTFGSGTRLTVV.

V gene TRBV2 combines with J gene TRBJ1-5; TRBD1 aligns across 9 bases. The CDR3 extends over 20 amino acids. With V trimmed by 2 bases and J by 0 bases, 14 bases remained unmatched. The germline gives CDR1 SNHLY, CDR2 FYNNEI. CDR3 in DNA: TGTGCCAGCAGTGAAAAAACCCGGGACAGGGTTCCTTATAGCAATCAGCCCCAGCATTTT. As protein: CASSEKTRDRVPYSNQPQHF.

V and J are TRBV19 and TRBJ2-1; TRBD2 agrees at 11 bases. The CDR3 is made up of 15 amino acids. Trimming cost V 6 bases and J 7 bases; bases outside gene matches: 8. CDR1 LNHDA and CDR2 SQIVND come from the germline V gene (reference sequence). The CDR3 nucleotides read TGTGCCAGTAGCAAACTAGCGGGAGTTTATAATGAGCAGTTCTTC. Translating it yields CASSKLAGVYNEQFF. Filled out from reference TRBV19 and TRBJ2-1, the complete variable domain reads DGGITQSPKYLFRKEGQNVTLSCEQNLNHDAMYWYRQDPGQGLRLIYYSQIVNDFQKGDIAEGYSVSREKKESFPLTVTSAQKNPTAFYLCASSKLAGVYNEQFFGPGTRLTVL.

The J gene is TRBJ2-1, the V gene TRBV28; 16 bases map to TRBD2. The germline gives CDR1 MDHEN, CDR2 SYDVKM. Germline trimming cut 4 bases from V and 8 bases from J; bases unmatched to any gene: 8. The CDR3 sequence is 17 residues long. Here the CDR3 reads CASSSRLGLAGGYEQFF. The CDR3 DNA is TGTGCCAGCAGTTCCCGCCTGGGACTAGCGGGAGGGTATGAGCAGTTCTTC.

This clone appeared a few times. The J gene is TRBJ2-7, the V gene TRBV6-1; D is unresolved. The CDR3 length is 15 residues. The V and J ends lost 8 bases and 0 bases respectively, with 17 bases between them. Germline V gene lookup returns CDR1 MNHNS and CDR2 SASEGT. CDR3 protein: CASLEVRLSSYEQYF. In DNA, the CDR3 is TGTGCCAGCCTTGAGGTCCGCCTAAGCTCCTACGAGCAGTACTTC.